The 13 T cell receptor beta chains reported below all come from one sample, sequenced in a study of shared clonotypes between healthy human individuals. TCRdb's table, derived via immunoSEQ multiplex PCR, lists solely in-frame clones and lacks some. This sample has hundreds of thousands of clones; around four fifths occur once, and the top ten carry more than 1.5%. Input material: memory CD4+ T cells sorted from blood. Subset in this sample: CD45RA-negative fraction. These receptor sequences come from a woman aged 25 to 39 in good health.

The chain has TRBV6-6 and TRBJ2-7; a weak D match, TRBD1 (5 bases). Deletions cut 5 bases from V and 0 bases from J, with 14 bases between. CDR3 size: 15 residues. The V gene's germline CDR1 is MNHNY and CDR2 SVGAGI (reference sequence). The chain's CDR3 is CASSRNRQGSYEQYF. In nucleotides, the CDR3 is TGTGCCAGCAGTCGCAATCGTCAGGGCTCCTACGAGCAGTACTTC.

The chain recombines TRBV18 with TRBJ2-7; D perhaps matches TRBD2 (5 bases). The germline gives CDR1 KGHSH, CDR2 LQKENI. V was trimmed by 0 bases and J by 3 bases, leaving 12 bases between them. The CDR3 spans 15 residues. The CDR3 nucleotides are TGTGCCAGCTCACCACCAGCGAGCGGTTACTACGAGCAGTACTTC. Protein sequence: CASSPPASGYYEQYF.

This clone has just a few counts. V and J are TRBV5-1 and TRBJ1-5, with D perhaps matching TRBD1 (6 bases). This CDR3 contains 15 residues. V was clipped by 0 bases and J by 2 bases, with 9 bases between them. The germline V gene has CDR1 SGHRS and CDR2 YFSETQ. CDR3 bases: TGCGCCAGCAGCTTGGCCGGGGGCGGCAATCAGCCCCAGCATTTT. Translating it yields CASSLAGGGNQPQHF.

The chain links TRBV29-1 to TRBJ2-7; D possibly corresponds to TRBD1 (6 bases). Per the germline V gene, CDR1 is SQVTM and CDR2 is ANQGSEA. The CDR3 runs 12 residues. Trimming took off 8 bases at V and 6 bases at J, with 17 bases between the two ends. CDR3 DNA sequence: TGCAGCACAACAACAACAGGGTTCGAGCAGTACTTC. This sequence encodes CSTTTTGFEQYF.

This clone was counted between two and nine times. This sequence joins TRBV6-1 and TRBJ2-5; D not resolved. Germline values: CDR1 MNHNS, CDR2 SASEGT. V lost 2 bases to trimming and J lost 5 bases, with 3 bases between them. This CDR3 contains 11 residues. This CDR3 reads CASSERETQYF. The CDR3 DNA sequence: TGTGCCAGCAGTGAAAGGGAGACCCAGTACTTC.

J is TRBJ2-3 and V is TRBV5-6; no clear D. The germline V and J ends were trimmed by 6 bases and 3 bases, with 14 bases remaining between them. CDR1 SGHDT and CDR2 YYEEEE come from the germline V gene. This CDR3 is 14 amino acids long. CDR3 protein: CASIPFASTDTQYF. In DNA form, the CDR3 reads TGTGCCAGCATTCCCTTTGCCTCGACAGATACGCAGTATTTT.

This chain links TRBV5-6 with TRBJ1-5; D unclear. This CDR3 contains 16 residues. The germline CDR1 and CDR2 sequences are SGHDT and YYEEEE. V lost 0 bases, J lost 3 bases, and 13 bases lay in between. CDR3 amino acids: CASSLERASANQPQHF. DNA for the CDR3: TGTGCCAGCAGCTTGGAAAGGGCCAGCGCCAATCAGCCCCAGCATTTT.

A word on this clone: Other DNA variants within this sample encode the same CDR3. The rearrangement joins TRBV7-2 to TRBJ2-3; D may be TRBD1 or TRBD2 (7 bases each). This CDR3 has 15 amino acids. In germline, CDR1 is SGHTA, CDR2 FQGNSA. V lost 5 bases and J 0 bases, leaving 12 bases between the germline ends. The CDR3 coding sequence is TGTGCCAGCAGCCCCCAGGGGGGGAGCACAGATACGCAGTATTTT. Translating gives CASSPQGGSTDTQYF.

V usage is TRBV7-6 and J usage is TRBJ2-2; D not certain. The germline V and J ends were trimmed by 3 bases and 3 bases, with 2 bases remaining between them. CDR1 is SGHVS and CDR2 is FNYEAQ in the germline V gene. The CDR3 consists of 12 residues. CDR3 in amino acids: CASSFHTGELFF. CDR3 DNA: TGTGCCAGCAGCTTCCACACCGGGGAGCTGTTTTTT.

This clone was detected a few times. The CDR3 DNA follows: TGTGCCAGCTCACAGGGACAGTCCACTGAAGCTTTCTTT. Encoded protein: CASSQGQSTEAFF. This chain links TRBV18 with TRBJ1-1; 7 nucleotides align to TRBD1. Germline CDR1 is KGHSH and CDR2 is LQKENI. There are 13 residues in the CDR3. The V segment lost 4 bases and the J segment 4 bases; nucleotides outside the gene matches: 3.

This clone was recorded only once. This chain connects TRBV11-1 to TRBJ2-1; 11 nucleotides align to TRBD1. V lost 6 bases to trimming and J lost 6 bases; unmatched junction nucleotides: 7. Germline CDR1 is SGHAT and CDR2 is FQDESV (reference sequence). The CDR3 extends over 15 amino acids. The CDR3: CASSRPGTGGNEQFF. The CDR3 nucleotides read TGTGCCAGCAGTCGTCCCGGGACAGGGGGCAATGAGCAGTTCTTC.

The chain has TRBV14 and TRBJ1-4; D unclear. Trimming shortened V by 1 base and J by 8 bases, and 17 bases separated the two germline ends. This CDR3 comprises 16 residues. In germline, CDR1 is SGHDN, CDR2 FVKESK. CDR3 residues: CASSQGKYAGWEKLFF. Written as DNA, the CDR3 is TGTGCCAGCAGCCAAGGAAAGTACGCAGGATGGGAAAAACTGTTTTTT. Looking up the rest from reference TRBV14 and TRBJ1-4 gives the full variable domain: EAGVTQFPSHSVIEKGQTVTLRCDPISGHDNLYWYRRVMGKEIKFLLHFVKESKQDESGMPNNRFLAERTGGTYSTLKVQPAELEDSGVYFCASSQGKYAGWEKLFFGSGTQLSVL.

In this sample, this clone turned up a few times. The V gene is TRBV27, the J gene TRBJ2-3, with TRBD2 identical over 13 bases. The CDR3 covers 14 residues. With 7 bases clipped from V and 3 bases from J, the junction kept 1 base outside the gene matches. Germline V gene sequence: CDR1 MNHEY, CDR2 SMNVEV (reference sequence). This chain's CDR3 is CASTGLAGTDTQYF. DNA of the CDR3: TGTGCCAGCACGGGACTAGCGGGGACAGATACGCAGTATTTT.